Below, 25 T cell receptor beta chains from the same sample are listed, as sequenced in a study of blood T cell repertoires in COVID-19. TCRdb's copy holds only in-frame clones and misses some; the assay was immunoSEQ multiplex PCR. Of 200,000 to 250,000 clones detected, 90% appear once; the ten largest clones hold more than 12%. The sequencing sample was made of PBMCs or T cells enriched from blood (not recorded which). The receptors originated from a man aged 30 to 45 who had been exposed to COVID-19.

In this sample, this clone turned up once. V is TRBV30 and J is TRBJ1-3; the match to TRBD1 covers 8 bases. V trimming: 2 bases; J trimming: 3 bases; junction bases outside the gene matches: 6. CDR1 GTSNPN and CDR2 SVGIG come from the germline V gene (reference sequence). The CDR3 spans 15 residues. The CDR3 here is CAWSRAGGVGNTIYF. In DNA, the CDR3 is TGTGCCTGGAGTAGGGCAGGGGGCGTTGGAAACACCATATATTTT.

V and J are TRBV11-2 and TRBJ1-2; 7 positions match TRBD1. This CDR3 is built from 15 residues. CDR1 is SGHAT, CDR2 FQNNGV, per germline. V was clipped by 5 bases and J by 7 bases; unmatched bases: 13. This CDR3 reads CASSPLKTGSPGYTF. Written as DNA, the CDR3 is TGTGCCAGCAGCCCACTGAAGACAGGGAGCCCTGGCTACACCTTC. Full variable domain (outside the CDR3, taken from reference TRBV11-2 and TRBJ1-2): EAGVAQSPRYKIIEKRQSVAFWCNPISGHATLYWYQQILGQGPKLLIQFQNNGVVDDSQLPKDRFSAERLKGVDSTLKIQPAKLEDSAVYLCASSPLKTGSPGYTFGSGTRLTVV.

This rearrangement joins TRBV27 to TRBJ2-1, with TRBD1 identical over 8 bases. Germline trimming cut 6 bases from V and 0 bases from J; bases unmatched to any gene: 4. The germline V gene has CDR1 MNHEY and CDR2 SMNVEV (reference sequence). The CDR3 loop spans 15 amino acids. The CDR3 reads CASRAGGTSYNEQFF. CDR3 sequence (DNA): TGTGCCAGCAGGGCAGGGGGCACCTCCTACAATGAGCAGTTCTTC.

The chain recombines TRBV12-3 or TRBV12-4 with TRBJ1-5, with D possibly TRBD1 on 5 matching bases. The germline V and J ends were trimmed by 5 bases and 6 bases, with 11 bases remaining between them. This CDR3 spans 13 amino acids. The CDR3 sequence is CASSGDWPQPQHF. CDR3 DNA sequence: TGTGCCAGCAGTGGGGACTGGCCTCAGCCCCAGCATTTT.

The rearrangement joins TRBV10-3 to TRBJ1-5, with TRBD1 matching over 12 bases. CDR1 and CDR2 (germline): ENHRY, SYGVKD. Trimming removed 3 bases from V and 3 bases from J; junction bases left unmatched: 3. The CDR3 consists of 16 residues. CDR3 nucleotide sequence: TGTGCCATCAGTGAACCGGGACAGGGGGCCAATCAGCCCCAGCATTTT. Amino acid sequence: CAISEPGQGANQPQHF.

DNA for the CDR3: TGTGCCACCAGCAGAGGAGATCAGCCCCAGCATTTT. It yields the protein CATSRGDQPQHF. The V gene is TRBV15, the J gene TRBJ1-5; D gene uncertain. The CDR3 has 12 residues. Trimming took off 1 base at V and 5 bases at J, with 3 bases between the two ends. Germline CDR1 LNHNV, CDR2 YYDKDF (reference sequence).

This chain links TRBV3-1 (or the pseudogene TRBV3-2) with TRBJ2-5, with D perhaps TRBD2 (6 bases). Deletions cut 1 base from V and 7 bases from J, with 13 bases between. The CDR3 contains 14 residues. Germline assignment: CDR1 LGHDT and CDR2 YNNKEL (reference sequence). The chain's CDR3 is CASSQVLRGGTQYF. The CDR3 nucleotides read TGTGCCAGCAGCCAAGTGCTGAGGGGAGGGACCCAGTACTTC.

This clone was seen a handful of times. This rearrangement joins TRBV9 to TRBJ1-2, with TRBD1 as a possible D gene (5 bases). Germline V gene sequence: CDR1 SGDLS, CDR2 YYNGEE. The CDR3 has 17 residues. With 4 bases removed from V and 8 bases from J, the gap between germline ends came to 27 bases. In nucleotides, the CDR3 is TGTGCCAGCAGCCCTCCCTGGCAGGGTAGTGTTTTCGGGGGCTACACCTTC. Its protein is CASSPPWQGSVFGGYTF.

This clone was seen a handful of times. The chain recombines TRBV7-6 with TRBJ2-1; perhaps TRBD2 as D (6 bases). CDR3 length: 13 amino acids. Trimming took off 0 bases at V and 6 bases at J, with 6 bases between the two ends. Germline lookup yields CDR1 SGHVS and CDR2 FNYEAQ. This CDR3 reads CASSLASGNEQFF. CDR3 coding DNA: TGTGCCAGCAGCTTAGCTAGCGGCAATGAGCAGTTCTTC.

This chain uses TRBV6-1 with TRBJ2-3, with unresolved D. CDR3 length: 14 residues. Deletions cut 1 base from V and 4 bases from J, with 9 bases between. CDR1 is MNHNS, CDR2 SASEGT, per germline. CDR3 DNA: TGTGCCAGCAGTGAAGGCGTAGCAGCAGATACGCAGTATTTT. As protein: CASSEGVAADTQYF.

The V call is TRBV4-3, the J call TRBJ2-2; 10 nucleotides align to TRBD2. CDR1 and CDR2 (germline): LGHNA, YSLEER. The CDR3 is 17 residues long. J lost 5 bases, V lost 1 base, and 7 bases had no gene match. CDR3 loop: CASSQVAAGGVTGELFF. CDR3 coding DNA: TGCGCCAGCAGCCAAGTGGCAGCGGGGGGGGTTACCGGGGAGCTGTTTTTT.

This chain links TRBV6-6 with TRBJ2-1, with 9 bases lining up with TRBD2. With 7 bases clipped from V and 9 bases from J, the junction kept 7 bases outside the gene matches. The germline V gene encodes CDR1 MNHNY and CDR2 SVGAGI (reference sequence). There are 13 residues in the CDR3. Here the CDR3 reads CASKGLAQFEQFF. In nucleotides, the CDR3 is TGTGCCAGCAAGGGACTAGCACAGTTTGAGCAGTTCTTC.

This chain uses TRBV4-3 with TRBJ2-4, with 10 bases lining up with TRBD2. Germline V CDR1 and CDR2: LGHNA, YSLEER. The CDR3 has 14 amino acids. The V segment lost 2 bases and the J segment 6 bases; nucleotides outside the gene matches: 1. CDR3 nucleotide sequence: TGCGCCAGCAGCCAATTAGCGGGGGGAAACATTCAGTACTTC. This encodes CASSQLAGGNIQYF.

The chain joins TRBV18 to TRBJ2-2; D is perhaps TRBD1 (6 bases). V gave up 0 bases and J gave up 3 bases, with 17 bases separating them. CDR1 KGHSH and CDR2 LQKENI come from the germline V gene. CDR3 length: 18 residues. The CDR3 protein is CASSPPRGGRADTGELFF. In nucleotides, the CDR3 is TGTGCCAGCTCACCACCCCGAGGGGGAAGGGCGGACACCGGGGAGCTGTTTTTT.

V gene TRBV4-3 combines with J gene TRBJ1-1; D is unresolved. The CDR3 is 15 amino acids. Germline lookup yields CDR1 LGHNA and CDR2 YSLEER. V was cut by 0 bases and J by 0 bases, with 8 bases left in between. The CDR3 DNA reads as TGCGCCAGCAGCCAAGATCCCAGGTTGAACACTGAAGCTTTCTTT. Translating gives CASSQDPRLNTEAFF.

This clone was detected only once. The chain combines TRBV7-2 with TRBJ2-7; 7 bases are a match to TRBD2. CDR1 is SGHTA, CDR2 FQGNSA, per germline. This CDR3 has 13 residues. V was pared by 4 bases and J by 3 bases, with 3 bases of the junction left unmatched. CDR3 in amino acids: CASSSRGVYEQYF. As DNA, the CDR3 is TGTGCCAGCAGCTCCCGGGGGGTCTACGAGCAGTACTTC. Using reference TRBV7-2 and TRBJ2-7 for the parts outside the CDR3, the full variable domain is GAGVSQSPSNKVTEKGKDVELRCDPISGHTALYWYRQSLGQGLEFLIYFQGNSAPDKSGLPSDRFSAERTGGSVSTLTIQRTQQEDSAVYLCASSSRGVYEQYFGPGTRLTVT.

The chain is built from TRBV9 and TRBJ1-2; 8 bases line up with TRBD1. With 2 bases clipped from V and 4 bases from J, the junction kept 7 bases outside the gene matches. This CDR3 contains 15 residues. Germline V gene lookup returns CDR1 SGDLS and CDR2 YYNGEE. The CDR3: CASSVGQGSVYGYTF. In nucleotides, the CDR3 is TGTGCCAGCAGCGTTGGACAGGGTTCAGTCTATGGCTACACCTTC.

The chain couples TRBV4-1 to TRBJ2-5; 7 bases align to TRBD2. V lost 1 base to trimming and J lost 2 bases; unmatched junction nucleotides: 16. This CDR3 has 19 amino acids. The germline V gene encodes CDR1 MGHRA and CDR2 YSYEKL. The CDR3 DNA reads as TGCGCCAGCAGCCAAGGGATTCGGGGCCCCCCGGGGGGACAAGAGACCCAGTACTTC. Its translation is CASSQGIRGPPGGQETQYF.

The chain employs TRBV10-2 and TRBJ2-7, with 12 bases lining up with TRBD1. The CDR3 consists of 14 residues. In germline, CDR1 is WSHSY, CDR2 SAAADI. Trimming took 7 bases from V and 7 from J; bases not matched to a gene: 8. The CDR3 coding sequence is TGCGCCAGCAACCCGGGACAGGGGGCGTGGGAGCAGTACTTC. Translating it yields CASNPGQGAWEQYF.

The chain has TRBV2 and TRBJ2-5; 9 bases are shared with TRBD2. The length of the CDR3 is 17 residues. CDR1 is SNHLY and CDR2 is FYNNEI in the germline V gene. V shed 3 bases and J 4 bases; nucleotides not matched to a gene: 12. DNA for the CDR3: TGTGCCAGCAGTGAGGGGGTAGCGGGGGCAGGCGCAGAGACCCAGTACTTC. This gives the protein CASSEGVAGAGAETQYF.

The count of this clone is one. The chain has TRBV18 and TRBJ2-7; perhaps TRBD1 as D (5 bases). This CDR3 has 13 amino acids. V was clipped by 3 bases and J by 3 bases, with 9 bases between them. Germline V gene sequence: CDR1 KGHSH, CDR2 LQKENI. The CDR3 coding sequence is TGTGCCAGCTCACCTCAACAGGACTACGAGCAGTACTTC. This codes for CASSPQQDYEQYF.

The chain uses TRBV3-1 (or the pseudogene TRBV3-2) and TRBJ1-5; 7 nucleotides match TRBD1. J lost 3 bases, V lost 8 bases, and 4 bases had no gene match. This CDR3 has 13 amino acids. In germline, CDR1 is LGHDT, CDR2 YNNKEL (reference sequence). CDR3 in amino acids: CASSQGVNQPQHF. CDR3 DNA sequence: TGTGCCAGCTCCCAGGGGGTCAATCAGCCCCAGCATTTT.

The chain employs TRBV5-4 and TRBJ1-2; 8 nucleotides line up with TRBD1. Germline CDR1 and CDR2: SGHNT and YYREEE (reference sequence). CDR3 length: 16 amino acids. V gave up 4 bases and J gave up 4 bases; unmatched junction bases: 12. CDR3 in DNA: TGTGCCAGCAGCCCCCTAGGGACAGGCCCCTCCTATGGCTACACCTTC. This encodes CASSPLGTGPSYGYTF.

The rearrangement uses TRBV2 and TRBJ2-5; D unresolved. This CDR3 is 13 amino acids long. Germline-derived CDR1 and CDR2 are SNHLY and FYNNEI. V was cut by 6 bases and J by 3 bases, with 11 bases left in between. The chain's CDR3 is CASRRQDKETQYF. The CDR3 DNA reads TGTGCCAGCAGACGCCAGGATAAAGAGACCCAGTACTTC.

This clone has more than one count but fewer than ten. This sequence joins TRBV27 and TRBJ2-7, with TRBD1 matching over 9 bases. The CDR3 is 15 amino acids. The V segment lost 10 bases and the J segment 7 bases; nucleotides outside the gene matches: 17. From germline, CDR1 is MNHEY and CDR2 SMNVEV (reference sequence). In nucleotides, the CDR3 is TGTGCCACCGGGAACCGGGACAGGGTAGGGAGTGAGCAGTACTTC. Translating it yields CATGNRDRVGSEQYF.